These 12 T cell receptor beta chains originate from one sample sequenced in a study of shared clonotypes between healthy human individuals. This table comes from immunoSEQ multiplex PCR, and its TCRdb copy is limited to in-frame clones, with some not included. The sample shows about 2.4 million clones, 93% of them seen only once. The sample comprised naive CD4+ T cells from PBMCs. This sample's subset: CD45RA+ positively selected. The receptors were sampled from a man between 18 and 35 years old in good health. Some clones in this sample may be carry-over from other donors' samples.

The genes are TRBV30 and TRBJ2-3; possibly TRBD2 for D (6 bases). Germline values: CDR1 GTSNPN, CDR2 SVGIG (reference sequence). V was pared by 0 bases and J by 8 bases, with 15 bases between. The CDR3 sequence is 14 residues long. CDR3 residues: CAWSVLGLRGTQYF. DNA of the CDR3: TGTGCCTGGAGTGTACTAGGACTACGAGGTACGCAGTATTTT. Based on the CDR3 plus reference TRBV30 and TRBJ2-3, the full variable domain is SQTIHQWPATLVQPVGSPLSLECTVEGTSNPNLYWYRQAAGRGLQLLFYSVGIGQISSEVPQNLSASRPQDRQFILSSKKLLLSDSGFYLCAWSVLGLRGTQYFGPGTRLTVL.

The V call is TRBV15, the J call TRBJ1-2; unclear D gene. Looked up from germline, CDR1 is LNHNV and CDR2 is YYDKDF (reference sequence). V lost 6 bases, J lost 8 bases, and 19 bases lay in between. The CDR3 runs 14 residues. This CDR3 reads CATSQGRISGGYTF. The CDR3 region has the DNA TGTGCCACCAGTCAAGGGAGGATATCGGGGGGCTACACCTTC.

This sequence joins TRBV21-1 and TRBJ2-5; the table calls TRBD2, which could not be checked here. TRBV21-1 is described as a pseudogene. This CDR3 is 15 amino acids long. Written as DNA, the CDR3 is TGTGCCAGCAGCTCCCATGCGGGGCCGGGGGAGACCCAGTACTTC. Its translation is CASSSHAGPGETQYF.

This chain joins TRBV5-1 and TRBJ2-2, with a possible D match to TRBD1 (5 bases). The CDR3 consists of 13 residues. Germline V gene sequence: CDR1 SGHRS, CDR2 YFSETQ. Trimming cost V 2 bases and J 6 bases, with 8 bases left between them. The CDR3 spells CASSFQGPGELFF. The DNA of the CDR3 is TGCGCCAGCAGCTTCCAGGGTCCCGGGGAGCTGTTTTTT.

The chain joins TRBV7-9 to TRBJ1-4; 7 nucleotides agree with TRBD1. V lost 5 bases to trimming and J lost 9 bases; unmatched junction nucleotides: 9. The CDR3 extends over 14 amino acids. Germline CDR1 SEHNR, CDR2 FQNEAQ (reference sequence). The DNA for the CDR3 is TGTGCCAGCAGCCCCGGACAGGATGAAAAAAAACTGTTTTTT. Translated, it gives CASSPGQDEKKLFF.

The chain has TRBV9 and TRBJ2-7; possibly TRBD2 for D (6 bases). Trimming stripped 0 bases from V and 3 bases from J, with 10 bases between. Germline V CDR1 and CDR2: SGDLS, YYNGEE. This CDR3 comprises 14 residues. CDR3 residues: CASSVAWRGYEQYF. As DNA, the CDR3 is TGTGCCAGCAGCGTAGCCTGGCGGGGCTACGAGCAGTACTTC. The complete variable domain, with remaining parts taken from reference TRBV9 and TRBJ2-7, reads DSGVTQTPKHLITATGQRVTLRCSPRSGDLSVYWYQQSLDQGLQFLIQYYNGEERAKGNILERFSAQQFPDLHSELNLSSLELGDSALYFCASSVAWRGYEQYFGPGTRLTVT.

The chain is built from TRBV28 and TRBJ1-1, with unresolved D. This CDR3 is 11 amino acids long. The germline V gene has CDR1 MDHEN and CDR2 SYDVKM. V was pared by 4 bases and J by 8 bases, with 8 bases between. In DNA form, the CDR3 reads TGTGCCAGCAGTTATCCCCCGGAAGCTTTCTTT. The encoded protein is CASSYPPEAFF.

The V call is TRBV7-6, the J call TRBJ2-1, with TRBD2 matching over 9 bases. Trimming at V came to 6 bases and at J to 4 bases, leaving 10 bases not matched to a gene. Looked up from germline, CDR1 is SGHVS and CDR2 is FNYEAQ. The CDR3 extends over 16 amino acids. CDR3 in amino acids: CASSRRLADSYNEQFF. The CDR3 nucleotides read TGTGCCAGCAGTCGCCGACTAGCGGATTCGTACAATGAGCAGTTCTTC.

This clone was observed once. The chain couples TRBV6-6 to TRBJ1-6, with a weak D call TRBD1 (5 bases). V lost 5 bases and J lost 9, with 14 bases in between. The CDR3 is 14 amino acids. Germline V gene data show CDR1 as MNHNY and CDR2 as SVGAGI (reference sequence). The CDR3 reads CASSRTGVGSPLHF. In DNA form, the CDR3 reads TGTGCCAGCAGTCGCACAGGCGTTGGTTCACCCCTCCACTTT.

V and J are TRBV18 and TRBJ2-5; D might be TRBD1 (6 bases). Germline V gives CDR1 KGHSH, CDR2 LQKENI. The length of the CDR3 is 15 residues. Trimming cost V 6 bases and J 3 bases, with 17 bases left between them. DNA of the CDR3: TGTGCCAGCTCGCTACAACAGGGCCCTGAAGAGACCCAGTACTTC. It translates to CASSLQQGPEETQYF.

The chain recombines TRBV5-1 with TRBJ2-3; tentative D call: TRBD2 (5 bases). CDR1 and CDR2 from the germline V gene are SGHRS and YFSETQ. V lost 6 bases and J lost 5, with 10 bases in between. This CDR3 contains 12 residues. This CDR3 is CASTSTKDTQYF. CDR3 bases: TGCGCCAGCACTAGCACCAAAGATACGCAGTATTTT.

The genes are TRBV10-2 and TRBJ2-1, with a possible D match to TRBD2 (6 bases). This CDR3 region has 14 residues. V shed 7 bases and J shed 3 bases, with 13 bases lying between them. CDR1 WSHSY and CDR2 SAAADI come from the germline V gene. The CDR3 region is CASTGTYLYNEQFF. In DNA form, the CDR3 reads TGCGCCAGCACCGGGACTTACCTCTACAATGAGCAGTTCTTC.